Listed below are T cell receptor beta chains from one sample, sequenced in a study of OX40 agonist ivuxolimab in advanced cancers. Only in-frame clones appear in the TCRdb table, and some are missing; sequencing was by immunoSEQ multiplex PCR. This repertoire shows some 60,000 clones, about 90% found once; its top ten account for 11% to 15%. The source material was CD4+ or CD8+ T cells sorted from blood, sampled in a trial of the OX40 agonist ivuxolimab. These TCRs come from an adult with an advanced solid tumor such as melanoma, head and neck, liver or kidney cancer. Each CDR3 is given with its conserved first and last residue. The D gene is left open where the match is weak. Clone size is not always given. Where it is, it says once, few, many or a class for expanded clones.

V gene: TRBV9; J gene: TRBJ2-5; D gene: TRBD1; clone size: -; CDR3 protein: CASRKGTEYQETQYF; CDR3 DNA: TGTGCCAGCAGGAAGGGGACAGAGTACCAAGAGACCCAGTACTTC
V gene: TRBV7-8; J gene: TRBJ1-1; D gene: -; clone size: -; CDR3 protein: CASSFGTVNTEAFF; CDR3 DNA: TGTGCCAGCAGCTTTGGGACGGTGAACACTGAAGCTTTCTTT
V gene: TRBV7-6; J gene: TRBJ1-2; D gene: -; clone size: -; CDR3 protein: CASSLEDRRGYTF; CDR3 DNA: TGTGCCAGCAGCTTAGAGGACCGCCGGGGCTACACCTTC
V gene: TRBV5-1; J gene: TRBJ1-1; D gene: -; clone size: -; CDR3 protein: CASSLLTAGTEAFF; CDR3 DNA: TGCGCCAGCAGCTTGCTGACCGCAGGCACTGAAGCTTTCTTT
V gene: TRBV28; J gene: TRBJ2-7; D gene: TRBD2; clone size: -; CDR3 protein: CASSLYRTSKYEQYF; CDR3 DNA: TGTGCCAGCAGTTTATACCGGACTAGCAAGTACGAGCAGTACTTC
V gene: TRBV9; J gene: TRBJ2-3; D gene: TRBD2; clone size: -; CDR3 protein: CASSVDSGRLTDTQYF; CDR3 DNA: TGTGCCAGCAGCGTAGACAGCGGGAGGTTAACAGATACGCAGTATTTT
V gene: TRBV4-2; J gene: TRBJ2-2; D gene: TRBD1; clone size: -; CDR3 protein: CASSQSTGEGMAGELFF; CDR3 DNA: TGTGCCAGCAGCCAGTCCACAGGGGAAGGGATGGCCGGGGAGCTGTTTTTT
V gene: TRBV30; J gene: TRBJ1-4; D gene: TRBD1; clone size: -; CDR3 protein: CAWSLTGMVEKLFF; CDR3 DNA: TGTGCCTGGAGCTTGACAGGGATGGTTGAAAAACTGTTTTTT
V gene: TRBV4-3; J gene: TRBJ2-3; D gene: TRBD2; clone size: -; CDR3 protein: CASSQTGLAGAGRRDTQYF; CDR3 DNA: TGCGCCAGCAGCCAAACGGGACTAGCGGGAGCGGGGAGGAGGGATACGCAGTATTTT
V gene: TRBV11-3; J gene: TRBJ2-7; D gene: -; clone size: -; CDR3 protein: CASSLRSGPGYEQYF; CDR3 DNA: TGTGCCAGCAGCTTAAGATCGGGACCGGGCTACGAGCAGTACTTC
V gene: TRBV2; J gene: TRBJ2-2; D gene: -; clone size: -; CDR3 protein: CASRADNTGELFF; CDR3 DNA: TGTGCCAGCAGGGCGGATAACACCGGGGAGCTGTTTTTT
V gene: TRBV6-6; J gene: TRBJ2-3; D gene: -; clone size: -; CDR3 protein: CASRAESRSTDTQYF; CDR3 DNA: TGTGCCAGCAGGGCTGAGTCGCGGAGCACAGATACGCAGTATTTT
V gene: TRBV25-1; J gene: TRBJ2-5; D gene: -; clone size: -; CDR3 protein: CASSEWSSRYQETQYF; CDR3 DNA: TGTGCCAGCAGTGAATGGAGTAGCAGGTACCAAGAGACCCAGTACTTC
V gene: TRBV27; J gene: TRBJ1-2; D gene: -; clone size: -; CDR3 protein: CASSLAFGQTYTF; CDR3 DNA: TGTGCCAGCAGTTTAGCATTTGGACAGACCTACACCTTC
V gene: TRBV18; J gene: TRBJ1-5; D gene: TRBD1; clone size: once; CDR3 protein: CASMTGVSQPQHF; CDR3 DNA: TGTGCCAGCATGACAGGGGTGAGTCAGCCCCAGCATTTT
V gene: TRBV29-1; J gene: TRBJ2-7; D gene: -; clone size: -; CDR3 protein: CSVNRNYEQYF; CDR3 DNA: TGCAGCGTTAATAGGAACTACGAGCAGTACTTC
V gene: TRBV28; J gene: TRBJ1-1; D gene: -; clone size: -; CDR3 protein: CASSARQNTEAFF; CDR3 DNA: TGTGCCAGCAGTGCCCGACAGAACACTGAAGCTTTCTTT
V gene: TRBV19; J gene: TRBJ2-7; D gene: -; clone size: -; CDR3 protein: CASSIRSFSYEQYF; CDR3 DNA: TGTGCCAGTAGTATTAGAAGTTTCTCCTACGAGCAGTACTTC